The rows below give T cell receptor beta chains drawn from one sample of a study of OX40 agonist ivuxolimab in advanced cancers. The data were produced by immunoSEQ multiplex PCR, yet TCRdb's version contains in-frame clones alone and is incomplete. The sample includes 70,000 to 85,000 clones, approximately 90% of them seen just once. The starting material was CD4+ or CD8+ T cells sorted from blood, obtained in a trial of the OX40 agonist ivuxolimab. The receptors here all came from an adult with an advanced solid tumor such as melanoma, head and neck, liver or kidney cancer. Each CDR3 is given with its conserved first and last residue. The order of the fields is V gene, J gene, D gene, CDR3 length, clone size, CDR3 protein, CDR3 DNA. D genes are given only for firm matches. Size is stated for part of the rows, as once, few or many counts, or as a class when the clone is expanded.

>TRBV6-1|TRBJ1-6|TRBD1|17|NA
CASSEALGGQGNSPLHF
TGTGCCAGCAGTGAAGCGCTTGGGGGACAGGGAAATTCACCCCTCCACTTT
>TRBV6-5|TRBJ2-7|NA|14|NA
CASSRRDASYEQYF
TGTGCCAGCAGTCGCCGGGACGCCTCCTACGAGCAGTACTTC
>TRBV11-2|TRBJ1-1|NA|15|NA
CASSQDGSLYTEAFF
TGTGCCAGCAGCCAGGACGGGTCATTGTACACTGAAGCTTTCTTT
>TRBV12-5|TRBJ2-5|NA|14|once
CASGSRGSLETQYF
TGTGCTAGTGGTTCCCGAGGGAGCTTAGAGACCCAGTACTTC
>TRBV10-3|TRBJ1-2|NA|15|NA
CAISERQAPIYGYTF
TGTGCCATCAGTGAAAGGCAGGCGCCTATCTATGGCTACACCTTC
>TRBV11-3|TRBJ2-1|NA|12|once
CASSLGTGEQFF
TGTGCCAGCAGCTTAGGAACGGGTGAGCAGTTCTTC
>TRBV5-1|TRBJ2-3|NA|14|NA
CASSGGRNTDTQYF
TGCGCCAGCAGTGGGGGGCGCAACACAGATACGCAGTATTTT
>TRBV5-5|TRBJ2-1|NA|16|NA
CASSLGFRGNYNEQFF
TGTGCCAGCAGCTTGGGATTTCGTGGGAATTACAATGAGCAGTTCTTC
>TRBV4-2|TRBJ1-2|NA|14|NA
CASSQGWENYGYTF
TGTGCCAGCAGCCAAGGGTGGGAAAACTATGGCTACACCTTC
>TRBV10-3|TRBJ1-2|NA|14|once
CAISAGGLGYGYTF
TGTGCCATCAGTGCGGGGGGGTTAGGTTATGGCTACACCTTC